The next 13 T cell receptor beta chains were all read from a single sample in a study of shared clonotypes between healthy human individuals. Clones were sequenced by immunoSEQ multiplex PCR, and TCRdb holds only the in-frame ones, with some missing. The table includes fewer than 2.5 million clones, over 85% detected once. Source material: naive CD4+ T cells from PBMCs. The subset here: CD45RA+ positively selected. The receptors derive from a man aged 18 to 29 in good health. Some clones in this sample may be carry-over from other donors' samples.

The chain combines TRBV5-1 with TRBJ2-5; 9 positions agree with TRBD1. J lost 5 bases, V lost 3 bases, and 8 bases had no gene match. The germline V gene encodes CDR1 SGHRS and CDR2 YFSETQ. The CDR3 extends over 15 amino acids. CDR3: CASSSSTGGTETQYF. In DNA, the CDR3 is TGCGCCAGCAGCTCTTCGACAGGGGGTACGGAGACCCAGTACTTC.

CDR3 nucleotides: TGTGCCAGCAGCAACACCCCTGGAAACACCATATATTTT. Encoded protein: CASSNTPGNTIYF. The chain recombines TRBV7-3 with TRBJ1-3; D unresolved. This CDR3 is 13 amino acids long. Per germline, CDR1 SGHTA and CDR2 FQGTGA. Trimming removed 5 bases from V and 2 bases from J, with 7 bases in between.

This clone was counted a few times. The chain employs TRBV4-1 and TRBJ1-2; D remains unclear. V was cut by 1 base and J by 6 bases, with 15 bases left in between. The V gene's germline CDR1 is MGHRA and CDR2 YSYEKL. This CDR3 spans 15 amino acids. The CDR3 loop reads CASSQAVDHSNGYTF. DNA of the CDR3: TGCGCCAGCAGCCAAGCAGTTGATCATTCAAATGGCTACACCTTC.

This chain connects TRBV4-3 to TRBJ1-4; D uncertain. Germline V gives CDR1 LGHNA, CDR2 YSLEER. V lost 0 bases to trimming and J lost 10 bases, with 15 bases between them. CDR3 size: 15 residues. In nucleotides, the CDR3 is TGCGCCAGCAGCCAAGACTCGGGTCTGCCGGGAAAACTGTTTTTT. Translating gives CASSQDSGLPGKLFF.

This sequence joins TRBV28 and TRBJ1-5, with TRBD1 identical over 9 bases. With 7 bases clipped from V and 4 bases from J, the junction kept 14 bases outside the gene matches. The CDR3 is 17 residues long. Germline CDR1 reads MDHEN; CDR2 reads SYDVKM. Here the CDR3 reads CASIKPRVGQGNQPQHF. CDR3 nucleotides: TGTGCCAGCATCAAACCGAGAGTGGGACAGGGTAATCAGCCCCAGCATTTT.

The V and J genes are TRBV18 and TRBJ1-4; D uncertain. The CDR3 covers 17 residues. V shed 2 bases and J shed 8 bases, with 21 bases lying between them. The germline V gene has CDR1 KGHSH and CDR2 LQKENI. The CDR3 loop reads CASSPYEAQAAWEKLFF. The CDR3 DNA follows: TGTGCCAGCTCACCATATGAGGCGCAGGCTGCCTGGGAAAAACTGTTTTTT.

This chain uses TRBV25-1 with TRBJ2-7, with 8 bases lining up with TRBD1. The CDR3 is made up of 14 amino acids. V lost 6 bases, J lost 3 bases, and 7 bases stayed unmatched. The germline V gene has CDR1 MGHDK and CDR2 SYGVNS. The CDR3 DNA follows: TGTGCCAGCAGAGGACAGGGTGACGGCTACGAGCAGTACTTC. Its protein product is CASRGQGDGYEQYF.

The chain couples TRBV28 to TRBJ1-2; perhaps TRBD1 as D (5 bases). The CDR3 runs to 16 residues. Trimming left V 5 bases short and J 4 bases short, with 20 bases between. CDR1 MDHEN and CDR2 SYDVKM come from the germline V gene. The CDR3 nucleotides read TGTGCCAGCAGTACCCTCTCGGGACGCAACCTCTATGGCTACACCTTC. It encodes CASSTLSGRNLYGYTF.

This rearrangement joins TRBV7-2 to TRBJ2-5, with unresolved D. The CDR3 covers 12 residues. V shed 3 bases and J shed 4 bases, with 6 bases lying between them. CDR1 and CDR2 from the germline V gene are SGHTA and FQGNSA. This chain's CDR3 is CASSLWPETQYF. The CDR3 nucleotides are TGTGCCAGCAGCTTGTGGCCAGAGACCCAGTACTTC.

As to this clone: The sample holds other DNA sequences that translate to the same CDR3. The genes are TRBV28 and TRBJ2-4, with D hard to call. Germline V gene lookup returns CDR1 MDHEN and CDR2 SYDVKM. Trimming shortened V by 2 bases and J by 0 bases, and 5 bases separated the two germline ends. The CDR3 is 14 residues long. CDR3 DNA: TGTGCCAGCAGTTTAGAACTAGCCAAAAACATTCAGTACTTC. It specifies CASSLELAKNIQYF.

This clone was seen just once. The rearrangement joins TRBV5-4 to TRBJ2-1; D is perhaps TRBD1 (6 bases). Germline CDR1 reads SGHNT; CDR2 reads YYREEE (reference sequence). The CDR3 is 16 residues long. V was clipped by 4 bases and J by 0 bases, with 14 bases between them. The CDR3 protein is CASSPLRGSSYNEQFF. The DNA for the CDR3 is TGTGCCAGCAGCCCATTGAGGGGGAGCTCCTACAATGAGCAGTTCTTC.

The chain combines TRBV19 with TRBJ2-6, with a tentative D call TRBD2 (5 bases). The CDR3 runs to 15 residues. Trimming took off 7 bases at V and 4 bases at J, with 14 bases between the two ends. Per the germline V gene, CDR1 is LNHDA and CDR2 is SQIVND (reference sequence). CDR3 sequence: CASIAARAGANVLTF. CDR3 bases: TGTGCCAGTATTGCGGCGCGGGCCGGGGCCAACGTCCTGACTTTC.

This rearrangement joins TRBV6-1 to TRBJ1-4; no reliable D call. Germline assignment: CDR1 MNHNS and CDR2 SASEGT. The CDR3 totals 15 residues. The V end lost 1 base, the J end lost 7 bases, and 13 bases lay between the germline ends. The CDR3 reads CASSEVPAGGEKLFF. DNA for the CDR3: TGTGCCAGCAGTGAAGTTCCCGCTGGTGGTGAAAAACTGTTTTTT.